This T cell receptor beta chain comes out of a study of control samples from healthy donors and cancer patients. Using immunoSEQ multiplex PCR, the repertoire was profiled, and TCRdb retains in-frame clones only, with some absent. The sample yields some 120,000 clones, 70% to 90% seen once. The CDR3 length is 13 residues. Trimming pared 4 bases from V and 4 bases from J, leaving 10 bases between. Germline assignment: CDR1 SGHTA and CDR2 FQGTGA. The TCR comes from a man over 45 in good health. Sequences were obtained from blood. The V and J genes are TRBV7-3 and TRBJ2-5; perhaps TRBD1 as D (5 bases). CDR3 bases: TGTGCCAGCAGCTCACAGGAGAGAGAGACCCAGTACTTC. Its translation: CASSSQERETQYF.